In its sample, the clone carrying this T cell receptor beta chain was seen a few times. Its antigen is unknown. These data come from a study of T cells after yellow fever vaccination. Between the trimmed V and J ends, which lost 6 bases and 3 bases, there was a span of 15 bases. This CDR3 spans 15 amino acids. The germline V gene has CDR1 MNHEY and CDR2 SVGAGI. Study-wide findings and caveats: Shared CD4/CD8 clonotypes were a small share, likely from convergent recombination.

TCRdb used MiXCR to reprocess the 5' RACE reads, holding one entry per CDR3 protein. This table holds 340,000 or so distinct CDR3 sequences, around 12% found once. The chain links TRBV6-5 to TRBJ1-3; D perhaps matches TRBD1 (5 bases). Sequencing was performed on CD4+ T cells sorted from PBMCs, taken 15 days after the yellow fever booster vaccination. This TCR was recovered from a man aged 18-30 years who received the YFV17D yellow fever vaccine. The CDR3 DNA reads as TGTGCCAGCAGCCGACAGCGGAGTCGTGGAAACACCATATATTTT. It is translated as CASSRQRSRGNTIYF.